This TCR beta chain appears in the sequencing data of a study of cytomegalovirus exposure and HLA in healthy donors. Study-wide results and limits: Accurate predictions that matched the HLA-A and HLA-B alleles of most subjects were reportedly made from TCR beta sequences. Using the classifier, cytomegalovirus status was reportedly diagnosed with high specificity and sensitivity.

The CDR3 is made up of 15 amino acids. The germline gives CDR1 SEHNR, CDR2 FQNEAQ (reference sequence). Primers included in the PCR were 60 Vbeta and 13 Jbeta primers. Sequencing used immunoSEQ multiplex PCR; TCRdb keeps in-frame clones, though not all of them. The top ten hold roughly 1% of the sample, which has some 130,000 clones, roughly three quarters seen once. Details on this clone: Its target is unknown. The junction departs from germline at one end; a sequencing error may be responsible. This sample includes further DNA sequences coding for the same CDR3.

This chain uses TRBV7-9 with TRBJ2-2; 9 bases map to TRBD2. The receptor was derived from a woman aged 55-70 years in good health and CMV-seronegative. The sample taken for sequencing was PBMCs. The CDR3 here is CASSPHSGSSGELFF. The CDR3 coding sequence is TGTGCCAGCAGCCCCCATAGCGGGAGTAGCGGGGAGTTGTTTTTT.